This note documents a single TCR beta chain sequence. Its specificity is not known. Treatment: approximately nine-day PBMC culture with coronavirus spike peptide pools or control peptides (ViraFEST assay). Once peptide pools had expanded antigen-specific T cells, ViraFEST sequenced TCRs. This entry belongs to a study of vaccination and CD4 T cells after COVID-19. Looking at the study overall: Convalescent patients gave post-COVID blood a median approximately 94 days post-diagnosis, range 35 to 161.

CDR1 is GTSNPN, CDR2 SVGIG, per germline (reference sequence). J lost 5 bases, V lost 5 bases, and 2 bases had no gene match. This CDR3 region has 11 residues. Cultured CD4+ T cell DNA underwent sequencing with the Oncomine TCR Beta short-read assay. One entry per CDR3 protein results from TCRdb running MiXCR on the PCR reads. The sample carries roughly 17,000 distinct CDR3 sequences, roughly four fifths recorded once. The sequencing here drew on CD4+ T cells from blood, cultured in vitro, taken after SARS-CoV-2 vaccination. The rearrangement joins TRBV30 to TRBJ1-1, with 7 bases that match TRBD1. This TCR was sampled from a human donor who received a COVID-19 vaccine. CDR3 bases: TGTGCCTGGGCCAGGGGGACTGAAGCTTTCTTT. This translates into CAWARGTEAFF.